Listed below are T cell receptor beta chains from one sample, sequenced in a study of blood T cells in healthy people across ages. Each CDR3 protein is one row after TCRdb ran MiXCR on the 5' RACE reads. The sample lists roughly 1,000,000 distinct CDR3 sequences, about 23% occurring once. These records were also assigned to another study, of T cells of mothers and their children.

Material: blood. The receptors come from a girl aged 2-10 years in good health. Both conserved end residues are part of each CDR3. A D gene is named only where the DNA matches it firmly. Some rows mark clone size as missing; the rest say once, few, many or name a class of expanded clone.

v_call	clone_size	j_call	d_call	cdr3_aa	cdr3_nt
TRBV12-3/TRBV12-4	.	TRBJ2-1	.	CASSTYQDYEQFF	TGTGCCAGCAGTACTTACCAAGACTATGAGCAGTTCTTC
TRBV7-9	.	TRBJ1-1	.	CASSGARGTEAFF	TGTGCCAGCAGCGGGGCGCGTGGCACTGAAGCTTTCTTT
TRBV28	.	TRBJ2-1	TRBD2	CVSSPPGLAGGIHEQFF	TGTGTCAGCAGCCCCCCGGGACTAGCGGGAGGGATTCATGAGCAGTTCTTC
TRBV9	.	TRBJ2-2	.	CASSVDGVTGELFF	TGTGCCAGCAGCGTAGACGGGGTCACCGGGGAGCTGTTTTTT
TRBV28	.	TRBJ1-5	.	CASSLSRPDQPQHF	TGTGCCAGCAGTTTATCCCGACCCGATCAGCCCCAGCATTTT
TRBV27	few	TRBJ2-5	TRBD1	CASSPMGTGGLQETQYF	TGTGCCAGCAGCCCTATGGGAACAGGGGGCCTCCAAGAGACCCAGTACTTC
TRBV11-2	few	TRBJ2-7	TRBD1	CASRRPGTGAYYEQYF	TGTGCCAGCAGACGACCCGGGACAGGGGCCTACTACGAGCAGTACTTC
TRBV7-3	few	TRBJ1-1	.	CASSLNTYTEAFF	TGTGCCAGCAGCTTAAATACCTACACTGAAGCTTTCTTT
TRBV7-9	few	TRBJ2-2	TRBD2	CASSSTSGGNTGELFF	TGTGCCAGCAGCTCTACTAGCGGGGGGAACACCGGGGAGCTGTTTTTT
TRBV18	few	TRBJ2-1	.	CASSPGGARSYNEQFF	TGTGCCAGCTCACCAGGCGGGGCAAGGTCCTACAATGAACAGTTCTTC
TRBV6-5	.	TRBJ1-1	.	CASMSHPGALEAFF	TGTGCCAGCATGTCCCATCCCGGTGCACTAGAAGCTTTCTTT
TRBV2	.	TRBJ2-5	TRBD2	CASTLAGGQEETQYF	TGTGCCAGCACACTAGCGGGGGGGCAAGAAGAGACCCAGTACTTC
TRBV5-1	.	TRBJ2-1	TRBD2	CASSQTSGSFYEQFF	TGCGCCAGCAGCCAGACTAGCGGGAGTTTTTATGAGCAGTTCTTC
TRBV20-1	.	TRBJ1-2	.	CSARQPVGYTF	TGCAGTGCTAGACAACCAGTTGGCTACACCTTC
TRBV7-2	.	TRBJ2-3	.	CASSSFVGTDTQYF	TGTGCCAGCAGCTCCTTTGTAGGAACAGATACGCAGTATTTT
TRBV12-3/TRBV12-4	.	TRBJ2-7	TRBD2	CASSPSFRGLAGGYEQYF	TGTGCCAGCAGCCCTTCCTTCCGGGGCCTAGCGGGAGGATACGAGCAGTACTTC
TRBV29-1	.	TRBJ1-2	.	CSVAPGTTDNYGYTF	TGCAGCGTTGCCCCCGGTACGACAGATAACTATGGCTACACCTTC
TRBV6-6	.	TRBJ2-1	.	CASSYSILGLDNEQFF	TGTGCCAGCAGTTACTCGATTCTCGGGCTAGACAATGAGCAGTTCTTC
TRBV29-1	.	TRBJ2-1	TRBD2	CSVELAGGNNEQFF	TGCAGCGTTGAACTAGCGGGAGGTAACAATGAGCAGTTCTTC
TRBV7-2	few	TRBJ2-3	.	CVSSLIASQPQYF	TGTGTCAGCAGCTTAATAGCGAGTCAGCCCCAGTATTTT
TRBV6-1	.	TRBJ2-6	.	CASRSKPSSGANVLTF	TGTGCCAGCAGGTCTAAGCCCTCCTCTGGGGCCAACGTCCTGACTTTC
TRBV9	.	TRBJ1-2	.	CASSASQPGLEGYTF	TGTGCCAGCAGCGCGAGTCAACCGGGACTTGAAGGCTACACCTTC
TRBV6-6	.	TRBJ2-7	.	CASSAGNYYEQYF	TGTGCCAGCAGCGCCGGGAATTACTACGAGCAGTACTTC
TRBV20-1	few	TRBJ2-5	TRBD2	CSALPLRLAGQETQYF	TGCAGTGCTCTACCTTTGAGACTAGCGGGACAAGAGACCCAGTACTTC
TRBV20-1	.	TRBJ2-7	.	CSARDPYGSYEQYF	TGCAGTGCTAGAGACCCATACGGCTCCTACGAGCAGTACTTC
TRBV7-9	few	TRBJ1-2	.	CASSSAGDGYTF	TGTGCCAGCAGCTCAGCAGGAGACGGCTACACCTTC
TRBV5-1	.	TRBJ2-1	TRBD1	CASSWTGGMSNEQFF	TGCGCCAGCAGCTGGACAGGGGGGATGTCTAATGAGCAGTTCTTC
TRBV29-1	few	TRBJ1-1	.	CSVLLPGTEAFF	TGCAGCGTTCTACTTCCGGGCACTGAAGCTTTCTTT
TRBV24-1	.	TRBJ2-3	.	CATSVVGRGITDTQYF	TGTGCCACCAGTGTTGTGGGGAGGGGGATCACAGATACGCAGTATTTT
TRBV4-1	.	TRBJ2-7	.	CASSRGALGDEQYF	TGCGCCAGCAGCCGAGGTGCCTTGGGGGACGAGCAGTACTTC
TRBV5-6	few	TRBJ2-1	TRBD1	CASSRWGTVYNEQFF	TGTGCCAGCAGTCGTTGGGGGACAGTATACAATGAGCAGTTCTTC
TRBV11-3	.	TRBJ2-3	TRBD2	CAGSGGGDTQYF	TGTGCCGGCAGCGGGGGAGGAGATACGCAGTATTTT
TRBV5-1	.	TRBJ2-7	TRBD2	CASSLGSGILEQYF	TGCGCCAGCAGCTTGGGAAGCGGGATCCTCGAGCAGTACTTC
TRBV20-1	.	TRBJ2-1	.	CSANPLDSYNEQFF	TGCAGTGCTAACCCTCTTGACTCCTACAATGAGCAGTTCTTC
TRBV7-9	few	TRBJ2-7	.	CASSLEGGVEQYF	TGTGCCAGCAGCTTAGAAGGAGGGGTCGAGCAGTACTTC